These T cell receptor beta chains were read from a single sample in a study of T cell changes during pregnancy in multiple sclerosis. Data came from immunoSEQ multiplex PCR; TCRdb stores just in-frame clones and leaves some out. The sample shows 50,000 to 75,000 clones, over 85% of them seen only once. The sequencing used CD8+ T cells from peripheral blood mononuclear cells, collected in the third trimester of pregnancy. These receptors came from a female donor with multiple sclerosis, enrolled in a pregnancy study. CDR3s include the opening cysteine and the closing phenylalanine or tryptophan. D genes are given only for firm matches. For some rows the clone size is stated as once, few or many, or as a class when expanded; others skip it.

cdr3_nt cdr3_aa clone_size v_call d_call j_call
TGCGCCAGCAGCCAAGGCACTAGCGTGGCCTACAATGAGCAGTTCTTC CASSQGTSVAYNEQFF NA TRBV4-3 TRBD2 TRBJ2-1
TGTGCCAGCAGCCCGGGGGGCACTGAAGCTTTCTTT CASSPGGTEAFF once TRBV14 NA TRBJ1-1
TGTGCCAGCAGCCCCAACGAGCAAGAGACCCAGTACTTC CASSPNEQETQYF NA TRBV6-4 NA TRBJ2-5
TGTGCAAGTCGCTTAGCGGGACAGTGTGGCTACACCTTC CASRLAGQCGYTF NA TRBV12-2 NA TRBJ1-2
TGTGCCAGCAGCCCCTTGACAGGGGCCGAAGGAGAAAAACTGTTTTTT CASSPLTGAEGEKLFF NA TRBV14 TRBD1 TRBJ1-4
TGCGCCAGCAGCTTATCAACAGCCTACGAGCAGTACTTC CASSLSTAYEQYF NA TRBV5-1 NA TRBJ2-7
TGTGCCAGCAGCTCGCTAGCGGGAGGGAACCATACGCAGTATTTT CASSSLAGGNHTQYF NA TRBV7-6 TRBD2 TRBJ2-3
TGTGCCAGCAGCCTCGGACTATCTAACGAGCAGTACTTC CASSLGLSNEQYF NA TRBV11-2 NA TRBJ2-7
TGTGCCAGCAGCTTGGGGACAGGGGCCTCCTACGAGCAGTACTTC CASSLGTGASYEQYF NA TRBV5-8 TRBD1 TRBJ2-7
TGTGCCAGTGGACAAGGTAGCTCCTACGAGCAGTACTTC CASGQGSSYEQYF NA TRBV19 NA TRBJ2-7
TGCGCCAGCAGCCGACGGGATGACAAAACCTACAATGAGCAGTTCTTC CASSRRDDKTYNEQFF NA TRBV4-1 NA TRBJ2-1
TGTGCCAGCAGCCCTGGGGGGAGCTCCTACAATGAGCAGTTCTTC CASSPGGSSYNEQFF NA TRBV13 NA TRBJ2-1
TGTGCCAGCAGCTTGTTGCTGGACAAAGAGACCCAGTACTTC CASSLLLDKETQYF NA TRBV5-6 NA TRBJ2-5
TGTGCCAGCAGTTACACAGGGTCTGGGCAAGAGACCCAGTACTTC CASSYTGSGQETQYF NA TRBV27 NA TRBJ2-5
TGCAGCGTTGACCTGTGGAGACAGGGGGTTTATGAGCAGTTCTTC CSVDLWRQGVYEQFF once TRBV29-1 TRBD1 TRBJ2-1
TGCGCCAGCAGCCAAGATCCCGGGACTAGCGGGTTCGGGGAGCTGTTTTTT CASSQDPGTSGFGELFF once TRBV4-3 TRBD2 TRBJ2-2
TGTGCCAGCAGCTTACTTATTACTAGCGGGAGGTACACCGGGGAGCTGTTTTTT CASSLLITSGRYTGELFF NA TRBV7-8 TRBD2 TRBJ2-2
TGCGCCAGCAGCGGGAACTCCTACGAGCAGTACTTC CASSGNSYEQYF NA TRBV10-2 NA TRBJ2-7
TGTGCCAGCAGTGAAGCTGAGGAAGGTGAGCAGTTCTTC CASSEAEEGEQFF NA TRBV6-1 NA TRBJ2-1
TGTGCCAGCAGCTTAGGCTCTATATGGGACAGGCGTGAAAAACTGTTTTTT CASSLGSIWDRREKLFF NA TRBV7-6 TRBD1 TRBJ1-4
TGTGCCAGCAGCGGACCCGGGGGGGGGACGACAGATACGCAGTATTTT CASSGPGGGTTDTQYF NA TRBV9 TRBD2 TRBJ2-3
TGTGCCAGCAGCTTGGGGACTAGCACAGATACGCAGTATTTT CASSLGTSTDTQYF NA TRBV7-9 NA TRBJ2-3
TGTGCCAGCAGTGAACTAGCGGGAGAGGGGGAGACCCAGTACTTC CASSELAGEGETQYF NA TRBV6-4 TRBD2 TRBJ2-5
TGTGCCAGCAGTTACTCGATTAGCGGGAGAGGCGAGCAGTACTTC CASSYSISGRGEQYF NA TRBV6-5 TRBD2 TRBJ2-7
TGTGCCAGTAGTATAGCACCAGGGAACACTGAAGCTTTCTTT CASSIAPGNTEAFF NA TRBV19 NA TRBJ1-1
TGTGCCAGCAGTTTAAGAGTGGAGTTTAACAATGAGCAGTTCTTC CASSLRVEFNNEQFF NA TRBV27 NA TRBJ2-1
TGTGCCAGCAGCTTGAGGACTAGCGGACCCTACAATGAGCAGTTCTTC CASSLRTSGPYNEQFF NA TRBV5-4 TRBD2 TRBJ2-1
TGTGCCAGTACCCCGGACGGGGTCTACAATGAGCAGTTCTTC CASTPDGVYNEQFF NA TRBV19 NA TRBJ2-1
TGTGCCAGCAGTTCCACGGACAACTACGAGCAGTACTTC CASSSTDNYEQYF NA TRBV6-6 NA TRBJ2-7
TGTGCCAGCAGCCCTCCGGGACAGGGAAACAATGAGCAGTTCTTC CASSPPGQGNNEQFF few TRBV7-3 TRBD1 TRBJ2-1
TGTGCCAGCAGTTACTCTGCGACTAGCGGATACGAGCAGTACTTC CASSYSATSGYEQYF NA TRBV6-5 TRBD2 TRBJ2-7
TGCGCCAGCAGCCAAGGGGACAGAAACACTGAAGCTTTCTTT CASSQGDRNTEAFF few TRBV4-1 TRBD1 TRBJ1-1
TGTGCCAGCAGCTTAAATAGGGGCTCGAACACTGAAGCTTTCTTT CASSLNRGSNTEAFF NA TRBV11-2 NA TRBJ1-1
TGTGCCAGCAGTCTATTGGGACAGCAGAACTATGGCTACACCTTC CASSLLGQQNYGYTF NA TRBV6-1 TRBD1 TRBJ1-2
TGTGCCAGCAGTTTAGGAGACAGGGGAGTTGAAGCTTTCTTT CASSLGDRGVEAFF NA TRBV6-5 TRBD1 TRBJ1-1
TGTGCCAGCAGTTCGGGACAGGGTGATGAAAAACTGTTTTTT CASSSGQGDEKLFF once TRBV9 TRBD1 TRBJ1-4
TGCGCCAGCAGCTTTGGACTAGCGGGACGGTTAACCGATGAGCAGTTCTTC CASSFGLAGRLTDEQFF NA TRBV5-1 TRBD2 TRBJ2-1
TGTGCCAGCAGGACAGGGGTCGGGTACCAAGAGACCCAGTACTTC CASRTGVGYQETQYF NA TRBV27 TRBD1 TRBJ2-5
TGTGCCAGCAGCGCCGAAGGCGCGGGCGAGCAGTACTTC CASSAEGAGEQYF NA TRBV9 NA TRBJ2-7
TGCGCCAGCAGCATTACTACAGGGCGTGAGCAGTTCTTC CASSITTGREQFF NA TRBV5-1 NA TRBJ2-1
TGTGCCAGCAGTGACCGGGTCTCCTACGAGCAGTACTTC CASSDRVSYEQYF few TRBV6-1 NA TRBJ2-7
TGTGCCAGCAGTTGGGCTAGCGGAGGTACCGGGGAGCTGTTTTTT CASSWASGGTGELFF NA TRBV7-2 TRBD2 TRBJ2-2
TGCGCCAGCAGCCAAGATCACGGCAGGGGGGTAGATACGCAGTATTTT CASSQDHGRGVDTQYF NA TRBV4-3 NA TRBJ2-3
TGCGCCAGCAGCGCGGGACTAGCGGGTGAGCAGTACTTC CASSAGLAGEQYF NA TRBV5-1 TRBD2 TRBJ2-7
TGTGCCAGCAGCGAAGGAAGGGGGACTGAAGCTTTCTTT CASSEGRGTEAFF once TRBV7-6 NA TRBJ1-1
TGTGCCAGCAGCTTAGGGCTAGCGGATTTCACAGATACGCAGTATTTT CASSLGLADFTDTQYF NA TRBV7-8 TRBD2 TRBJ2-3
TGTGCCAGCAGCGCCTCCAGGGGGCCGTATGGCTACACCTTC CASSASRGPYGYTF NA TRBV9 TRBD1 TRBJ1-2
TGTGCCAGCAGCGAGACAGCGCGCCGCACCTACGAGCAGTACTTC CASSETARRTYEQYF NA TRBV27 NA TRBJ2-7
TGTGCCACCAGCAGAGATCGCAGTAACTATGGCTACACCTTC CATSRDRSNYGYTF few TRBV15 NA TRBJ1-2
TGTGCCAGCAGCCCTCGGACAGGGGTGGACAATGAGCAGTTCTTC CASSPRTGVDNEQFF NA TRBV7-6 TRBD1 TRBJ2-1
TGTGCCAGCAGCCAAGTAGAGACAGGGGGCGCGGACGAGCAGTACTTC CASSQVETGGADEQYF NA TRBV14 TRBD1 TRBJ2-7
TGTGCCAGCAGTCCTCTAGCGGGAGGGCCACTCTGGGAGCAGTACTTC CASSPLAGGPLWEQYF NA TRBV28 TRBD2 TRBJ2-7
TGCGCCACCCAGGCGGGCCTCGCAACTAATGAAAAACTGTTTTTT CATQAGLATNEKLFF NA TRBV4-1 NA TRBJ1-4
TGTGCCAGCAGCCAAGATACTAGCGGCTCCTACGAGCAGTACTTC CASSQDTSGSYEQYF NA TRBV4-2 TRBD2 TRBJ2-7
TGTGCCAGCAGCTTAGTTGAGGGAGGGCCTGGGTACGAGCAGTACTTC CASSLVEGGPGYEQYF NA TRBV13 TRBD2 TRBJ2-7
TGTGCCAGCACCCTTGCGGGTAGAGCTTTCTTT CASTLAGRAFF NA TRBV27 NA TRBJ1-1